This is a list of T cell receptor beta chains from one sample in a study of response to subunit inactivated influenza vaccine. From the RT-PCR reads, TCRdb called clonotypes with MiXCR, one entry per CDR3 protein. The table has 500,000 or so distinct CDR3 sequences, 16% seen once. The sequencing used CD4+ T cells sorted from PBMCs, collected roughly 24 months after vaccination. All receptors derive from a man aged 45-69 years who received an inactivated influenza vaccine. Each CDR3 is given with its conserved first and last residue. D genes are given only for firm matches. A row's size may be missing; if present it is once, few, many or a size class.

v_call	d_call	clone_size	j_call	cdr3_nt	cdr3_aa
TRBV6-1	TRBD1	NA	TRBJ1-2	TGTGCCAGCCGCCGAGGACAGGGGTTCTATGGCTACACCTTC	CASRRGQGFYGYTF
TRBV4-1	NA	many	TRBJ1-2	TGCGCCAGCAGCCTGGACCAGGCGAGTGGCTACACCTTC	CASSLDQASGYTF
TRBV10-3	TRBD1	NA	TRBJ1-6	TGTGCCATCACCGAGGACAGGGCATATAATTCACCCCTCCACTTT	CAITEDRAYNSPLHF
TRBV5-4	TRBD1	NA	TRBJ1-2	TGTGCCAGCAGCTCCGACCTTTTGCGGACAGGGGGCAATGGCTACACCTTC	CASSSDLLRTGGNGYTF
TRBV12-3/TRBV12-4	TRBD2	NA	TRBJ2-1	TGTGCCAGCACCATACTAGCGGGAGCCTACAATGAGCAGTTCTTC	CASTILAGAYNEQFF
TRBV4-1	NA	many	TRBJ1-1	TGCGCCAGCAGCCAAAAAGGAATCAGGGGAAGGAACACTGAAGCTTTCTTT	CASSQKGIRGRNTEAFF
TRBV6-5	NA	few	TRBJ1-5	TGTGCCAGCAGTTACTCGTATGGTAGCAATCAGCCCCAGCATTTT	CASSYSYGSNQPQHF
TRBV20-1	TRBD1	many	TRBJ2-3	TGCAGTGCTAGACCCCGGACAGGGGCCTGGGATACGCAGTATTTT	CSARPRTGAWDTQYF
TRBV6-5	TRBD1	NA	TRBJ2-1	TGTGCCAGCAGCCCTGACAGGGATGAGCAGTTCTTC	CASSPDRDEQFF
TRBV20-1	TRBD2	few	TRBJ2-1	TGCAGTGCTAGAGCTCTAGCGGGAGGTCGGCTCAATGAGCAGTTCTTC	CSARALAGGRLNEQFF
TRBV20-1	NA	NA	TRBJ2-3	TGCAGTGCTAGAGATTACGTACAGGTAGCAAGGCGAGATACGCAGTATTTT	CSARDYVQVARRDTQYF
TRBV6-2/TRBV6-3	NA	NA	TRBJ2-7	TGTGCCAGCACCCAATGGGCAGCGCTGACCTACGAGCAGTACTTC	CASTQWAALTYEQYF
TRBV7-9	NA	NA	TRBJ2-7	TGTGCCAGCAGCTTAGCAGGGAACCCTCGCTACGAGCAGTACTTC	CASSLAGNPRYEQYF
TRBV20-1	NA	few	TRBJ2-2	TGCAGTGCCAAACGTAGGGGGTGGCCGAACACCGGGGAGCTGTTTTTT	CSAKRRGWPNTGELFF
TRBV7-9	NA	NA	TRBJ2-1	TGTGCCAGCAGCTCAACGGACAGTCACAATGAGCAGTTCTTC	CASSSTDSHNEQFF
TRBV9	TRBD2	few	TRBJ2-3	TGTGCCAGCAGCGTAGAAGCGGGACTAGATACGCAGTATTTT	CASSVEAGLDTQYF
TRBV20-1	NA	NA	TRBJ2-7	TGCAGTGCTAGACGTACCGGGACCCTCCAGCGGGAGCAGTACTTC	CSARRTGTLQREQYF
TRBV4-3	TRBD1	few	TRBJ1-3	TGCGCCAGCAGCCTGCGGGGATTGGACAGGGCTGGAAACACCATATATTTT	CASSLRGLDRAGNTIYF
TRBV7-2	TRBD1	few	TRBJ2-7	TGTGCCAGCAGCGTAAGGACAGGTAGCGACGAGCAGTACTTC	CASSVRTGSDEQYF
TRBV4-3	TRBD2	NA	TRBJ2-2	TGCGCCAGCAGCCAAGACGGGGGGGGATACACCGGGGAGCTGTTTTTT	CASSQDGGGYTGELFF
TRBV10-3	NA	NA	TRBJ1-1	TGTGCCAGCAAGGTCGGGGTCGAGGGCACTGAAGCTTTCTTT	CASKVGVEGTEAFF
TRBV12-3/TRBV12-4	NA	few	TRBJ1-2	TGTGCCAGCAGCTCTACCCAGGGGAACTATGGCTACACCTTC	CASSSTQGNYGYTF
TRBV6-6	NA	NA	TRBJ1-1	TGTGCCAGCAGTCTGGGACTTTCGACTAAAGCTTTCTTT	CASSLGLSTKAFF
TRBV20-1	NA	NA	TRBJ2-7	TGCAGTGCGCCTCGAGCGGCGGGGTCCTACGAGCAGTACTTC	CSAPRAAGSYEQYF
TRBV11-2	TRBD1	few	TRBJ2-7	TGTGCCAGCAGCTTAGGTAGACAGACAGGGGTGGTTCGTTACGAGCAGTACTTC	CASSLGRQTGVVRYEQYF